This note documents a single T cell receptor beta chain sequence. As yet, its antigen is unknown. This CDR3 has 15 amino acids. J lost 1 base, V lost 5 bases, and 6 bases had no gene match. The germline gives CDR1 SNHLY, CDR2 FYNNEI. Produced via immunoSEQ multiplex PCR; TCRdb's table is partial and in-frame only. The data show roughly 86,000 clones, around nine tenths seen once. The source of the sample is a study of a mutant IDH1 vaccine in newly diagnosed glioma. The time point here: week 47, end of study. Every single dose of the vaccine, 300 ug of mutant IDH1 20-mer peptide, came with topical imiquimod. Administration of eight vaccinations to patients took place in weeks 1, 3, 5, 7, 11, 15, 19, 23.

The sample consisted of PBMCs, taken from a glioma patient whose treatment included an IDH1 peptide vaccine. This sequence joins TRBV2 and TRBJ1-1, with TRBD1 identical over 8 bases. The TCR comes from a woman between 45 and 60 years old with glioma. The CDR3 region has the DNA TGTGCCAGCAGTAACAGGGGGACCGCGAACACTGAAGCTTTCTTT. It is translated as CASSNRGTANTEAFF.